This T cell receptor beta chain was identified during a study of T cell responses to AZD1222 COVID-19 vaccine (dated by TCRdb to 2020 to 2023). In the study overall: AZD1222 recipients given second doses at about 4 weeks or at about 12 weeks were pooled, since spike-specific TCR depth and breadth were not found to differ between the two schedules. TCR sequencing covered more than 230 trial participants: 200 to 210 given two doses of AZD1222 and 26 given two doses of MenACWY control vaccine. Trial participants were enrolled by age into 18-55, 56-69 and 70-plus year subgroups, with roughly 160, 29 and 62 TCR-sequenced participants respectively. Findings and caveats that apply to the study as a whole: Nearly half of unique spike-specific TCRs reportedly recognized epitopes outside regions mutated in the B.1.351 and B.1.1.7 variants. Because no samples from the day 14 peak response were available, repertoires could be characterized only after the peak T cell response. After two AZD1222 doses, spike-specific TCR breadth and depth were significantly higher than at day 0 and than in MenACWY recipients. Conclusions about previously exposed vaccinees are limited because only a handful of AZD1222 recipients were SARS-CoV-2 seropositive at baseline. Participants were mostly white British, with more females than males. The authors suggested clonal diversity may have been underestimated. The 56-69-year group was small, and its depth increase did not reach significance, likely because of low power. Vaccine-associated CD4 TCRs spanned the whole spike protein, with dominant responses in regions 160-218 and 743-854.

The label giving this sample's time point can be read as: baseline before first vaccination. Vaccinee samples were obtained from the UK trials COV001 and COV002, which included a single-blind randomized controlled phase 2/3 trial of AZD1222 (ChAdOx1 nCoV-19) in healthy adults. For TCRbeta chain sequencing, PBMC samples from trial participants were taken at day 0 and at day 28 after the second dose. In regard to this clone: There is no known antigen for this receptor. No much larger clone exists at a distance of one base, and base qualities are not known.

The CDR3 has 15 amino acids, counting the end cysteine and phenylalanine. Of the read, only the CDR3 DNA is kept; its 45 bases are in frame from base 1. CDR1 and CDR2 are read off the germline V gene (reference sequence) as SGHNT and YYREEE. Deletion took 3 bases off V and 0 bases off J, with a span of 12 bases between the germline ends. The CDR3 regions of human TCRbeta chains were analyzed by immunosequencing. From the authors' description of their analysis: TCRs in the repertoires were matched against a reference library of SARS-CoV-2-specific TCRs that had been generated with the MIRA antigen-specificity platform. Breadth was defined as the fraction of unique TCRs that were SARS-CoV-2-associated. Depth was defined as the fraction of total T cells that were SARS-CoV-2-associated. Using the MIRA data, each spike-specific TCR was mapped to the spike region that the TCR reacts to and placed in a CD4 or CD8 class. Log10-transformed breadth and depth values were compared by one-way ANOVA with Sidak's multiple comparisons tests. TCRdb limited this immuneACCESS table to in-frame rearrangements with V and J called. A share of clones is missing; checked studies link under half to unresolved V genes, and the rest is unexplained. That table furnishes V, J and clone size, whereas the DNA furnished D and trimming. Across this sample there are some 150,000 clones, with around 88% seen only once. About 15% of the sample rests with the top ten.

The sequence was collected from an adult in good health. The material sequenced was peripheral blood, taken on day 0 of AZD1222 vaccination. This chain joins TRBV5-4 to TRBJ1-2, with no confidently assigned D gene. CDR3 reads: CASSSPPTANYGYTF. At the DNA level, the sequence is TGTGCCAGCAGCTCGCCACCTACAGCTAACTATGGCTACACCTTC.